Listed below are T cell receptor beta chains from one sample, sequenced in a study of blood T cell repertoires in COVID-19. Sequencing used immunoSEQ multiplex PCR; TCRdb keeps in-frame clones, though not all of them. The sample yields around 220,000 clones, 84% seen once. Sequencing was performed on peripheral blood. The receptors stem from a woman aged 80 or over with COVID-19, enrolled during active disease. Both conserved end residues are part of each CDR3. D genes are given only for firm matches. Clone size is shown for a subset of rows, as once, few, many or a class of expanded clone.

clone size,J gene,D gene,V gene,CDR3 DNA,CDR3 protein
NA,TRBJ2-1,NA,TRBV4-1,TGCGCCAGCAGCCAAGATTCAGGGGTTAGGTACAATGAGCAGTTCTTC,CASSQDSGVRYNEQFF
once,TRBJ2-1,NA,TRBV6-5,TGTGCCAGCAGTACGACGAGTGGGCAAGCAATGAAGCAGTTCTTC,CASSTTSGQAMKQFF
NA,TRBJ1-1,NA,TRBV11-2,TGTGCCAGCAGCAGTATTTACAGGAACGCTGAAGCTTTCTTT,CASSSIYRNAEAFF
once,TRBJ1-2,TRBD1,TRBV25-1,TGTGCCAGCCGAGACAGGGGGTATGGCTACACCTTC,CASRDRGYGYTF
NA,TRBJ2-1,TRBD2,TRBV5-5,TGTGCCAGCAGCGGAACTAGCGGGAGGGCTCAGGGGCAGTTCTTC,CASSGTSGRAQGQFF
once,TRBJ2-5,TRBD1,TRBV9,TGTGCCAGCAGCCCCCAACAGGGGGTCCGGACCCAGTACTTC,CASSPQQGVRTQYF
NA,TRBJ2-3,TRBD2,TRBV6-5,TGTGCCAGCAGCGTAGCGGGAGTTAGCACAGATACGCAGTATTTT,CASSVAGVSTDTQYF
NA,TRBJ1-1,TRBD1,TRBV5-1,TGCGCCAGCAGCCCCCGGGACAGTAACCTGAACACTGAAGCTTTCTTT,CASSPRDSNLNTEAFF
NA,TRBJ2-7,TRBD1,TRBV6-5,TGTGCCAGCAGAACCAGGACAGGGGACTCCTACGAGCAGTACTTC,CASRTRTGDSYEQYF
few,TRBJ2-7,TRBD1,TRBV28,TGTGCCAGCAGACCAGGGGGTCCCTCCTACGAGCAGTACTTC,CASRPGGPSYEQYF
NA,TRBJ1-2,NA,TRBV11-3,TGTGCCAGCAGGGGCGGCGGGCAGCAACCCATTTTAAACTATGGCTACACCTTC,CASRGGGQQPILNYGYTF
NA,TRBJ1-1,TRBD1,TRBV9,TGTGCCAGCAGCGCGAGGATGACAGGGGGCGCGGCTGAAGCTTTCTTT,CASSARMTGGAAEAFF
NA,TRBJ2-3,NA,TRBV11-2,TGTGCCAGCAGCGGGGCGCCTTCCACAGATACGCAGTATTTT,CASSGAPSTDTQYF
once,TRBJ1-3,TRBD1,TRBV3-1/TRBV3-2,TGTGCCAGCAGCCAAGTCGGATTACAGGGGGCATCTGGAAACACCATATATTTT,CASSQVGLQGASGNTIYF
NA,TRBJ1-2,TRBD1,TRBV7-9,TGTGCCAGCAGCTTATGGGACAGAGTAACTTATGGCTACACCTTC,CASSLWDRVTYGYTF
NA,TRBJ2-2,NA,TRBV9,TGTGCCAGCAGCGTAGACCCGACTCACACCGGGGAGCTGTTTTTT,CASSVDPTHTGELFF
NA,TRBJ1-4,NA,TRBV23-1,TGCGCCAGCAGTTTTCCAGGGCATACCGCAACTAATGAAAAACTGTTTTTT,CASSFPGHTATNEKLFF
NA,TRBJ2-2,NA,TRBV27,TGTGCCAGCAGTTCGGTGAACACCGGGGAGCTGTTTTTT,CASSSVNTGELFF
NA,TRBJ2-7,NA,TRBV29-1,TGCAGCGTAGCGAATCAATTTTCCGAGCAGTACTTC,CSVANQFSEQYF
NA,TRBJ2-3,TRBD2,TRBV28,TGTGCCAGCGCACCTCCGGGACTAAACACAGATACGCAGTATTTT,CASAPPGLNTDTQYF
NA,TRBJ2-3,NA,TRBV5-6,TGTGCCAGCAGCACAAGCCGAGGGTCCACAGATACGCAGTATTTT,CASSTSRGSTDTQYF
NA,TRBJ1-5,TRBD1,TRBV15,TGTGCCACCGCCGGACAGGGCAATCAGCCCCAGCATTTT,CATAGQGNQPQHF
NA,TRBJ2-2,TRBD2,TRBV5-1,TGCGCCAGCAGTCCCTTTCTAGCGGACACCGGGGAGCTGTTTTTT,CASSPFLADTGELFF
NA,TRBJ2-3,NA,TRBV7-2,TGTGCCAGCAGCTTAGCCTTGGCGGCAGATACGCAGTATTTT,CASSLALAADTQYF
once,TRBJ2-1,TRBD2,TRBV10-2,TGCGCCAGCACCCTAGCGGGGGGGTACAATGAGCAGTTCTTC,CASTLAGGYNEQFF
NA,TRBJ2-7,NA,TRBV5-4,TGTGCCAGCAGCTTGTCGGCCAGGGGAACCTACGAGCAGTACTTC,CASSLSARGTYEQYF
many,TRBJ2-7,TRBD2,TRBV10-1,TGCGCCAGCAGTCCCGGACTAGCGGAACCAGAGGACGCCTACGAGCAGTACTTC,CASSPGLAEPEDAYEQYF
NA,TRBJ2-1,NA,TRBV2,TGTGCCAGCAGTCTACATCAGGCCCAATGGCAGTTCTTC,CASSLHQAQWQFF
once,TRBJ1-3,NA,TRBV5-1,TGCGCCAGCAGCTTGGCCGATTACAGGGGAAACACCATATATTTT,CASSLADYRGNTIYF